The 5 T cell receptor beta chains presented below share a single source sample, sequenced in a study of OX40 agonist ivuxolimab in advanced cancers. Clones were read by immunoSEQ multiplex PCR, and TCRdb kept only the in-frame ones, dropping some. The sample gives about 110,000 clones, approximately 90% of which show up once; less than 0.35% is in the top ten. The sequenced sample was CD4+ or CD8+ T cells sorted from blood, obtained in a trial of the OX40 agonist ivuxolimab. The source of these receptors is an adult with an advanced solid tumor such as melanoma, head and neck, liver or kidney cancer.

The V and J genes are TRBV5-1 and TRBJ2-1; D is possibly TRBD1 or TRBD2 (5 bases each). Trimming shortened V by 4 bases and J by 0 bases, and 14 bases separated the two germline ends. This CDR3 contains 16 residues. The germline V gene has CDR1 SGHRS and CDR2 YFSETQ. The CDR3 nucleotides read TGCGCCAGCAGCGCCGGGGCTACCAGCTCCTACAATGAGCAGTTCTTC. It yields the protein CASSAGATSSYNEQFF.

CDR3 nucleotide sequence: TGTGCCAGCAGCTTGGGCAGGGTTAGAGATGCAGATACGCAGTATTTT. Residues: CASSLGRVRDADTQYF. The chain is built from TRBV5-4 and TRBJ2-3; tentatively, D is TRBD1 (5 bases). V lost 0 bases to trimming and J lost 4 bases, with 15 bases between them. Germline CDR1 is SGHNT and CDR2 is YYREEE (reference sequence). This CDR3 has 16 residues.

This rearrangement joins TRBV6-5 to TRBJ2-2, with a weak D call TRBD1 (5 bases). Looked up from germline, CDR1 is MNHEY and CDR2 is SVGAGI. V was trimmed by 6 bases and J by 13 bases, leaving 21 bases between them. The CDR3 consists of 14 residues. The CDR3 protein is CASRGQARAGRLFF. The CDR3 DNA reads TGTGCCAGCAGAGGGCAGGCCAGGGCTGGAAGGCTGTTTTTT.

The V gene is TRBV28, the J gene TRBJ2-1, with 7 bases that match TRBD2. The length of the CDR3 is 14 residues. Germline CDR1 and CDR2: MDHEN and SYDVKM. Germline trimming cut 6 bases from V and 4 bases from J; bases unmatched to any gene: 6. The CDR3 region is CASSLGLEYNEQFF. The CDR3 bases are TGTGCCAGCAGCCTCGGACTAGAGTACAATGAGCAGTTCTTC.

The chain uses TRBV19 and TRBJ1-2, with 7 positions matching TRBD1. CDR1 is LNHDA and CDR2 is SQIVND in the germline V gene (reference sequence). This CDR3 contains 18 residues. V lost 2 bases and J lost 1; bases outside the gene matches: 13. CDR3 bases: TGTGCCAGTAGTATACGTCGGCCAGGGGGTGCGGGTAACTATGGCTACACCTTC. This translates into CASSIRRPGGAGNYGYTF. Supplemented by reference TRBV19 and TRBJ1-2, the full variable domain reads DGGITQSPKYLFRKEGQNVTLSCEQNLNHDAMYWYRQDPGQGLRLIYYSQIVNDFQKGDIAEGYSVSREKKESFPLTVTSAQKNPTAFYLCASSIRRPGGAGNYGYTFGSGTRLTVV.